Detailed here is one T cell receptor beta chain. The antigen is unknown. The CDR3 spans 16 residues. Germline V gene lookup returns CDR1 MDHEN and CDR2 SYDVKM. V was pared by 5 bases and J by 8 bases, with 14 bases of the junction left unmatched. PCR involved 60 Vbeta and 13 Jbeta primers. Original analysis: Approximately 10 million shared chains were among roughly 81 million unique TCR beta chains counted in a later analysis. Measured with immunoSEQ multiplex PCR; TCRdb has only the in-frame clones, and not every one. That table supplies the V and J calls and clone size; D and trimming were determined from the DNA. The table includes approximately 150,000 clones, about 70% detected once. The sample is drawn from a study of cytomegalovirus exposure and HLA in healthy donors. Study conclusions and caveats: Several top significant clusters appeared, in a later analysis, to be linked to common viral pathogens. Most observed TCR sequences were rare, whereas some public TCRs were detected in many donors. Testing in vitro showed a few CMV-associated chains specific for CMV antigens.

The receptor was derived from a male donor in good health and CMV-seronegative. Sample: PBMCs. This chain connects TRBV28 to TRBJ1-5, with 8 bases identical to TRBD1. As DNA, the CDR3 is TGTGCCAGCAGTAATCAGGGGGCGCGCGGGGTGGAGCCCCAGCATTTT. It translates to CASSNQGARGVEPQHF.